These T cell receptor beta chains were read from a single sample in a study of shared clonotypes between healthy human individuals. This table comes from immunoSEQ multiplex PCR, and its TCRdb copy is limited to in-frame clones, with some not included. The sample carries approximately 2.3 million clones, roughly 93% recorded once. Sequences were obtained from naive CD4+ T cells from PBMCs. The receptors were gathered from a man between 18 and 29 years old in good health. Some clones in this sample may be carry-over from other donors' samples. The conserved cysteine and the conserved F or W are not part of the CDR3 here. Fields, in order: J gene, V gene, CDR3 length, CDR3 protein.

TRBJ1-1 TRBV5-1 13 ASSLGGGWNTEAF
TRBJ1-2 TRBV6-1 14 ASSEKRQQLNYGYT
TRBJ1-2 TRBV7-2 10 ASSLITYGYT
TRBJ2-7 TRBV6-6 12 ASSYDGGLGEQY
TRBJ1-5 TRBV27 11 ASSFWGNQPQH
TRBJ2-7 TRBV7-3 13 ASSSQPGPKYEQY
TRBJ1-2 TRBV6-5 12 ASSYSQGTYGYT
TRBJ2-1 TRBV9 12 ASSVRSLGVEQF
TRBJ2-5 TRBV27 15 AKHDQGTQAVKETQY
TRBJ2-2 TRBV27 11 ASSLSGAGELF
TRBJ1-1 TRBV6-6 12 ASSYEALDPEAF
TRBJ1-1 TRBV9 14 ASSVDPTSVGTEAF
TRBJ2-5 TRBV30 10 AWSLSQETQY
TRBJ2-3 TRBV5-1 13 ASSPLAGGPDTQY
TRBJ1-2 TRBV19 14 ASSIDRRGLDYGYT
TRBJ2-5 TRBV7-9 13 ASSLASGLQETQY
TRBJ1-5 TRBV6-1 13 ASSVRQGRTQPQH
TRBJ2-3 TRBV28 12 ASRPSLPTDTQY
TRBJ2-1 TRBV7-2 15 ASSLRFGQGGANEQF
TRBJ2-1 TRBV28 11 ASRGEGWKEQF
TRBJ2-6 TRBV28 12 ASTRSSGANVLT
TRBJ1-3 TRBV6-1 13 ASSEAYGVGNTIY
TRBJ1-2 TRBV18 11 ASSPPETAGYT
TRBJ2-3 TRBV9 10 ASSVTSDTQY
TRBJ2-7 TRBV19 15 ASSLGVPTAGPYEQY
TRBJ1-2 TRBV9 10 ASTKDDYGYT
TRBJ2-5 TRBV2 14 ASVHGLAAYQETQY
TRBJ1-4 TRBV28 18 ASRTDREAQKFATNEKLF